This TCR beta chain was recovered during a study of blood T cells in healthy people across ages. The study, taken as a whole, reports: Both higher diversity and more naive CD4+ cells marked long-lived donors when set against aged donors.

It was with a sample-barcoded 5' primer and a J-beta primer mix that a second PCR of about 6 to 11 cycles was run. Sequencing recovered at least 2.5 million CDR3-containing paired-end reads from each sample. Each CDR3 protein is one row after TCRdb ran MiXCR on the 5' RACE reads. The data show 850,000 to 950,000 distinct CDR3 sequences, under 35% seen once. This clonotype was seen repeatedly, ten times or more. Its antigen is not identified. V was shortened by 0 bases and J by 11 bases, with 11 bases between the two germline ends. The CDR3 is made up of 13 amino acids. Germline values: CDR1 LGHNA, CDR2 YSLEER.

The sequencing sample was made of blood. The chain joins TRBV4-3 to TRBJ1-5; no firm D call. The clonotype was recovered from a woman older than 75 in good health. This CDR3 reads CASSQDHRSAQHF. In nucleotides, the CDR3 is TGCGCCAGCAGCCAAGATCACCGAAGTGCCCAGCATTTT.